This TCR beta chain was sequenced for a study of T cell responses to AZD1222 COVID-19 vaccine. Study findings and constraints: No repertoire was sampled before or during the peak T cell response, only after it. Dominant at 160-218 and 743-854, vaccine-associated CD4 TCRs also spanned spike.

Trimming took 2 bases from V and 7 from J; bases not matched to a gene: 4. Germline V CDR1 and CDR2: MNHEY, SVGAGI. This CDR3 is 14 amino acids long. The protocol was immunoSEQ multiplex PCR, while the TCRdb copy is restricted to in-frame clones and leaves out a portion. The table records some 150,000 clones, about 88% of them present only once. Turning to this clone: What it recognizes is unknown.

This specimen consisted of peripheral blood, obtained on day 0 of AZD1222 vaccination. This sequence joins TRBV6-5 and TRBJ1-4, with 7 bases identical to TRBD1. The sequence was obtained from an adult in good health. The CDR3 protein is CASSYVQGVEKLFF. The CDR3 DNA is TGTGCCAGCAGTTACGTCCAGGGGGTTGAAAAACTGTTTTTT.